This TCR beta chain was captured in a study of human T cells and chemical hapten exposure. TCRdb itself ran the RACE reads through MiXCR, one entry per CDR3 protein. The sample has about 340,000 distinct CDR3 sequences, about 7% seen once. Regarding time point: patch test 1, 2 weeks after DPC sensitization. Specified treatment: therapeutic diphenylcyclopropenone sensitization with weekly scalp DPC. Study findings and constraints: High-frequency TCRs, those above 1 in 1000, stayed the same after DPC sensitization.

There are many counts of this clonotype. Its matching antigen is unknown. The sample in question was whole blood, obtained in connection with sensitization to the hapten diphenylcyclopropenone (DPC). This receptor was taken from a woman under 30 with alopecia areata. Some clones in this sample may be carry-over from other donors' samples.

The CDR3 is CASSQVITGGNTEAFF. In nucleotides, the CDR3 is TGCGCCAGCAGCCAAGTAATTACAGGGGGGAACACTGAAGCTTTCTTT. The chain uses TRBV4-1 and TRBJ1-1; 8 bases match TRBD1. The CDR3 loop spans 16 amino acids. With 1 base clipped from V and 1 base from J, the junction kept 5 bases outside the gene matches. Germline CDR1 is MGHRA and CDR2 is YSYEKL.